This T cell receptor (beta chain) was captured in a study of T cells expressing NK-cell markers. Overall study context: Each TCR beta repertoire originated in sorted T cells that were CD3+CD56+NKG2C+, CD3+CD56+NKG2C- or CD3+CD56-NKG2C+.

After re-calling the 5' RACE reads, TCRdb lists one entry per CDR3 protein, DNA absent. This sample's clone table lists 350,000 to 400,000 distinct CDR3 sequences. The receptor's source is a woman aged 50 to 60 in good health. The sample consisted of blood T cells: a sorted CD56 or NKG2C T cell subset, CD4+ or CD8+ T cells, or bulk PBMC T cells (not recorded which).

CDR3 protein: CSARDPTSGSGWTQYF. The gene calls are TRBV20-1 and TRBJ2-5; the TCRdb call, TRBD2, lacks DNA for checking. The CDR3 totals 16 residues. Germline CDR1 DFQATT, CDR2 SNEGSKA (reference sequence).